These 22 T cell receptor beta chains came from one sample sequenced in a study of T-cell reconstitution after alpha-beta-depleted transplantation in children. Preparation of the TCRbeta library used unique molecular identifiers. TCRdb passed the PCR reads through MiXCR, listing each CDR3 protein once. The sample gives around 72,000 distinct CDR3 sequences, around 4.7% of which show up once; 15% to 20% is in the top ten. The sequenced sample was PBMCs, mostly from graft donor cells, obtained 180 days after TCRalphabeta/CD19-depleted stem cell transplant. The receptors shown here come from a boy less than two years old who had a stem cell transplant for acute myeloid leukemia, so the T cells may come from the graft donor.

This clonotype occurred many times. V and J are TRBV27 and TRBJ2-7; tentative D call: TRBD2 (5 bases). Germline-derived CDR1 and CDR2 are MNHEY and SMNVEV (reference sequence). Trimming shortened V by 4 bases and J by 0 bases, and 7 bases separated the two germline ends. The CDR3 is 13 residues long. The CDR3 coding sequence is TGTGCCAGCAGTTCCGGGATCTCCTACGAGCAGTACTTC. This codes for CASSSGISYEQYF.

The rearrangement uses TRBV6-2 or TRBV6-3 and TRBJ1-5; D perhaps matches TRBD1 (5 bases). Germline V CDR1 and CDR2: MNHEY, SVGEGT. The CDR3 is 16 amino acids. V was shortened by 5 bases and J by 3 bases, with 17 bases between the two germline ends. DNA for the CDR3: TGTGCCAGCAGTACCCGGGACCTGCCCAACAATCAGCCCCAGCATTTT. Residues: CASSTRDLPNNQPQHF.

This clonotype has a count of ten or more. The J gene is TRBJ2-5, the V gene TRBV5-1, with D possibly matching TRBD2 (6 bases). This CDR3 is 16 amino acids long. V shed 4 bases and J shed 7 bases, with 23 bases lying between them. Per germline, CDR1 SGHRS and CDR2 YFSETQ. The CDR3 region is CASSTTGLNAGGTQYF. Written as DNA, the CDR3 is TGCGCCAGCAGCACGACGGGCCTAAACGCCGGGGGGACCCAGTACTTC.

This clonotype has a count of ten or more. The DNA of the CDR3 is TGCAGCGTTGATGGGCCGGGACTAGTTTCAGATACGCAGTATTTT. Amino acids: CSVDGPGLVSDTQYF. This chain uses TRBV29-1 with TRBJ2-3, with 8 bases lining up with TRBD2. V gave up 3 bases and J gave up 4 bases; unmatched junction bases: 9. This CDR3 has 15 residues. CDR1 is SQVTM, CDR2 ANQGSEA, per germline.

This clonotype came up many times. This chain links TRBV5-1 with TRBJ2-6; no clear D. Trimming left V 0 bases short and J 2 bases short, with 3 bases between. CDR1 SGHRS and CDR2 YFSETQ come from the germline V gene. The CDR3 spans 14 residues. The chain's CDR3 is CASSLGAGANVLTF. For the CDR3, the DNA is TGCGCCAGCAGCTTGGGGGCTGGGGCCAACGTCCTGACTTTC.

This clonotype showed up many times. The chain uses TRBV6-2 or TRBV6-3 and TRBJ2-4; D is unresolved. This CDR3 contains 13 residues. Per the germline V gene, CDR1 is MNHEY and CDR2 is SVGEGT. V was trimmed by 3 bases and J by 8 bases, leaving 11 bases between them. The CDR3 loop reads CASSYLGSYIQYF. The CDR3 DNA follows: TGTGCCAGCAGTTATTTAGGGTCATACATTCAGTACTTC.

The table lists this clonotype with many counts. The chain links TRBV20-1 to TRBJ2-7; 9 bases align to TRBD1. Germline CDR1 and CDR2: DFQATT and SNEGSKA (reference sequence). Losses at the gene ends were 6 bases for V and 2 bases for J; bases not matched to a gene: 5. This CDR3 comprises 13 residues. For the CDR3, the DNA is TGCAGTGCGAGGACAGGGGCGACCTACGAGCAGTACGTC. Amino acids: CSARTGATYEQYV.

This clonotype has at least ten counts. This chain connects TRBV20-1 to TRBJ2-1, with D maybe TRBD2 (7 bases). This CDR3 has 13 residues. Germline V gives CDR1 DFQATT, CDR2 SNEGSKA (reference sequence). V lost 7 bases to trimming and J lost 3 bases, with 13 bases between them. CDR3 amino acids: CSVGGLNYNEQFF. The CDR3 DNA reads TGCAGTGTGGGGGGGCTAAACTACAATGAGCAGTTCTTC.

This clonotype was counted ten times or more. V is TRBV27 and J is TRBJ2-3, with D tentatively TRBD2 (5 bases). There are 15 residues in the CDR3. Trimming took 3 bases from V and 2 from J, leaving 12 bases between them. Germline V gene data show CDR1 as MNHEY and CDR2 as SMNVEV (reference sequence). As DNA, the CDR3 is TGTGCCAGCAGTTTCGACGGAGACTACACAGATACGCAGTATTTT. Encoded protein: CASSFDGDYTDTQYF.

This clonotype was counted at least ten times. The chain carries TRBV11-2 and TRBJ1-1, with D unclear. The CDR3 is made up of 13 amino acids. Trimming took 6 bases from V and 5 from J, leaving 13 bases between them. Germline V gene lookup returns CDR1 SGHAT and CDR2 FQNNGV. The CDR3 nucleotides read TGTGCCAGCAGTCCGACAACCGTTACTGAAGCTTTCTTT. Its translation is CASSPTTVTEAFF.

This clonotype was seen repeatedly, ten times or more. This chain links TRBV4-3 with TRBJ2-5; TRBD2 matches 13 bases. The J segment lost 5 bases and the V segment lost 0 bases, leaving 9 bases of the junction unmatched. This CDR3 contains 18 residues. CDR1 LGHNA and CDR2 YSLEER come from the germline V gene. CDR3 loop: CASSQDHFGLAGEETQYF. CDR3 coding DNA: TGCGCCAGCAGCCAAGATCATTTCGGACTAGCGGGGGAGGAGACCCAGTACTTC.

This clonotype was detected many times. The gene calls are TRBV20-1 and TRBJ2-5; 7 bases fit TRBD1. V was clipped by 5 bases and J by 4 bases; unmatched bases: 10. There are 14 residues in the CDR3. Per the germline V gene, CDR1 is DFQATT and CDR2 is SNEGSKA (reference sequence). The CDR3 region has the DNA TGCAGTGCTGACCCGGGACAGTTGGGAGAGACCCAGTACTTC. Translation: CSADPGQLGETQYF.

This clonotype has ten or more counts. The rearrangement joins TRBV6-5 to TRBJ1-2; D unresolved. V was cut by 6 bases and J by 3 bases, with 5 bases left in between. The CDR3 spans 11 residues. The germline gives CDR1 MNHEY, CDR2 SVGAGI. CDR3 in amino acids: CASRDYYGYTF. CDR3 DNA sequence: TGTGCCAGCAGGGATTACTATGGCTACACCTTC.

The table lists this clonotype with many counts. The rearrangement uses TRBV25-1 and TRBJ2-1; D is ambiguous. Trimming left V 0 bases short and J 7 bases short, with 7 bases between. Germline V gene data show CDR1 as MGHDK and CDR2 as SYGVNS. There are 13 residues in the CDR3. DNA for the CDR3: TGTGCCAGCAGTGAATATTGGGAAAATGAGCAGTTCTTC. Translating gives CASSEYWENEQFF.

This clonotype was recorded many times. This chain connects TRBV15 to TRBJ1-3; D possibly corresponds to TRBD1 (5 bases). The CDR3 sequence is 15 residues long. CDR1 is LNHNV and CDR2 is YYDKDF in the germline V gene (reference sequence). Trimming took off 0 bases at V and 3 bases at J, with 9 bases between the two ends. Written as DNA, the CDR3 is TGTGCCACCAGCAGAGAGGGGCGTAGTGGAAACACCATATATTTT. Translated: CATSREGRSGNTIYF.

This clonotype was seen many times. CDR3 DNA sequence: TGCGCCAGCAGCTTGGTCGAGGGTCCTTTGGAGACCCAGTACTTC. Translated, it gives CASSLVEGPLETQYF. The chain has TRBV5-1 and TRBJ2-5; D may be TRBD2 (5 bases). V was clipped by 0 bases and J by 5 bases, with 14 bases between them. There are 15 residues in the CDR3. Per the germline V gene, CDR1 is SGHRS and CDR2 is YFSETQ.

This clonotype was seen ten or more times. V is TRBV4-3 and J is TRBJ2-2, with D unclear. Trimming cost V 1 base and J 4 bases, with 10 bases left between them. Germline V CDR1 and CDR2: LGHNA, YSLEER. The CDR3 length is 15 residues. As DNA, the CDR3 is TGCGCCAGCAGCCAAGTGTCTGGCGCCACCGGGGAGCTGTTTTTT. Encoded protein: CASSQVSGATGELFF.

V gene TRBV7-6 combines with J gene TRBJ2-1; 10 bases are a match to TRBD2. The length of the CDR3 is 15 residues. Trimming took 5 bases from V and 4 from J; bases not matched to a gene: 5. The germline CDR1 and CDR2 sequences are SGHVS and FNYEAQ. This CDR3 reads CASSPAGGTYNEQFF. The CDR3 region has the DNA TGTGCCAGCAGCCCAGCGGGGGGGACTTACAATGAGCAGTTCTTC.

This clonotype was recorded many times. CDR3 coding DNA: TGTGCCAGCAGTGGGGGATCGACTAATGAAAAACTGTTTTTT. Translation: CASSGGSTNEKLFF. This rearrangement joins TRBV3-1 to TRBJ1-4, with D possibly being TRBD1 (5 bases). Germline V CDR1 and CDR2: LGHDT, YNNKEL (reference sequence). The CDR3 has 14 amino acids. The V end lost 6 bases, the J end lost 2 bases, and 10 bases lay between the germline ends.

The chain recombines TRBV7-9 with TRBJ2-7; no clear D. This CDR3 has 13 residues. Per the germline V gene, CDR1 is SEHNR and CDR2 is FQNEAQ (reference sequence). Trimming removed 2 bases from V and 4 bases from J, with 9 bases in between. The CDR3 DNA is TGTGCCAGCAGCTTAACTTCGCCGTACGAGCAGTACTTC. It encodes CASSLTSPYEQYF.

This clonotype was counted many times. V and J are TRBV20-1 and TRBJ2-6; the D is unclear. Germline V gives CDR1 DFQATT, CDR2 SNEGSKA (reference sequence). V lost 5 bases and J lost 0, with 14 bases in between. The length of the CDR3 is 16 residues. The CDR3: CSAPGPPNSGANVLTF. The CDR3 nucleotides read TGCAGTGCTCCGGGTCCCCCCAACTCTGGGGCCAACGTCCTGACTTTC.

This clonotype was seen repeatedly, ten times or more. This chain joins TRBV12-3 or TRBV12-4 and TRBJ2-7, with D unresolved. The V end lost 4 bases, the J end lost 4 bases, and 8 bases lay between the germline ends. This CDR3 is 12 amino acids long. The CDR3 nucleotides read TGTGCCAGCAGTTCCCGGGTTTACGAGCAGTACTTC. It is translated as CASSSRVYEQYF.